The 23 T cell receptor beta chains presented below share a single source sample, sequenced in a study of T cells in Graves' hyperthyroidism and ophthalmopathy. The TCR beta CDR3 regions underwent amplification using RNA transcripts as the source. The study used the HTBI primer set for a first-round RT-PCR of the TCR CDR3. MiXCR, applied by TCRdb to the multiplex PCR reads, yields one record per CDR3 protein. The sample contains about 620,000 distinct CDR3 sequences, about 17% of which appear only once. Sequencing used blood. These receptors were collected from a woman aged 25-40 years with Graves' hyperthyroidism.

This clonotype has a count of ten or more. The chain links TRBV6-2 or TRBV6-3 to TRBJ2-1, with 11 bases matching TRBD2. V was clipped by 6 bases and J by 7 bases; unmatched bases: 11. The CDR3 spans 16 residues. The V gene's germline CDR1 is MNHEY and CDR2 SVGEGT. The DNA of the CDR3 is TGTGCCAGCAGCCGTCAACTAGCGGGAGCACAAAATGAGCAGTTCTTC. Its translation is CASSRQLAGAQNEQFF.

This clonotype was counted at least ten times. The V gene is TRBV30, the J gene TRBJ2-2; D could derive from TRBD1 or TRBD2 (5 bases each). In germline, CDR1 is GTSNPN, CDR2 SVGIG (reference sequence). This CDR3 spans 16 amino acids. V lost 5 bases to trimming and J lost 0 bases, with 16 bases between them. The CDR3 DNA reads TGTGCCTGGGGAAAGGGACGGAACGCGAACACCGGGGAGCTGTTTTTT. It translates to CAWGKGRNANTGELFF.

V and J are TRBV7-8 and TRBJ2-1; 10 bases align to TRBD2. This CDR3 has 15 residues. Trimming at V came to 2 bases and at J to 9 bases, leaving 7 bases not matched to a gene. CDR1 and CDR2 from the germline V gene are SGHVS and FQNEAQ. The CDR3 bases are TGTGCCAGCAGCTTAATCCTAGCGGGAGCAAGTGAGCAGTTCTTC. Protein: CASSLILAGASEQFF. Using reference TRBV7-8 and TRBJ2-1 for the parts outside the CDR3, the full variable domain is GAGVSQSPRYKVAKRGQDVALRCDPISGHVSLFWYQQALGQGPEFLTYFQNEAQLDKSGLPSDRFFAERPEGSVSTLKIQRTQQEDSAVYLCASSLILAGASEQFFGPGTRLTVL.

This clonotype was recorded at least ten times. This chain uses TRBV2 with TRBJ2-5, with 11 bases identical to TRBD2. CDR3 length equals 17 residues. Germline lookup yields CDR1 SNHLY and CDR2 FYNNEI. The junction had 11 bases not matched to a gene; V was cut back by 5 bases and J by 3 bases. Here the CDR3 DNA reads TGTGCCAGCAGTCCTGGGACTAGCGGAGCAATAGAAGAGACCCAGTACTTC. Its protein product is CASSPGTSGAIEETQYF.

In regard to this clonotype: Just one base apart from a much larger clone, this may be a read error. The chain employs TRBV5-1 and TRBJ2-7, with 12 bases aligning to TRBD1. This CDR3 is built from 17 residues. CDR1 and CDR2 (germline): SGHRS, YFSETQ. In DNA form, the CDR3 reads TGCGCCAGCAGCTTGGGGGCCGGGACAGGGGGCTTCTACGATCAGTACTTC. Translating it yields CASSLGAGTGGFYDQYF.

The chain has TRBV7-6 and TRBJ2-2, with 7 bases that match TRBD1. Germline CDR1 reads SGHVS; CDR2 reads FNYEAQ. Trimming took 1 base from V and 6 from J; bases not matched to a gene: 2. The CDR3 extends over 14 amino acids. The CDR3 loop is CASSLVGGSGELFF. The DNA for the CDR3 is TGTGCCAGCAGCTTAGTAGGGGGCTCCGGGGAGCTGTTTTTT.

In this sample, this clonotype turned up a few times. This chain connects TRBV13 to TRBJ1-3; D is ambiguous. The germline V gene encodes CDR1 PRHDT and CDR2 FYEKMQ (reference sequence). V was pared by 2 bases and J by 0 bases, with 14 bases between. This CDR3 is 17 amino acids long. The CDR3 DNA is TGTGCCAGCAGCTTATCCCCGGCGGCTAACTCTGGAAACACCATATATTTT. The encoded protein is CASSLSPAANSGNTIYF.

Worth noting for this clonotype: The conserved final phenylalanine or tryptophan is absent from the CDR3, which likely points to a read error. The J gene is TRBJ1-2, the V gene TRBV6-4; D is ambiguous. This CDR3 contains 12 residues. V dropped 3 bases and J dropped 8 bases, with 10 bases sitting between them. Germline-derived CDR1 and CDR2 are MRHNA and SNTAGT. The CDR3 region is CASSENSNGYTL. In DNA form, the CDR3 reads TGTGCCAGCAGTGAGAACAGTAACGGCTACACCCTC.

This clonotype was observed many times. V usage is TRBV7-2 and J usage is TRBJ2-1; no clear D. The CDR3 has 17 amino acids. Trimming pared 1 base from V and 0 bases from J, leaving 13 bases between. Germline V gives CDR1 SGHTA, CDR2 FQGNSA. In DNA, the CDR3 is TGTGCCAGCAGCTTAGAGTTGAGGCAGGCCTCCTACAATGAGCAGTTCTTC. Translated: CASSLELRQASYNEQFF.

This clonotype has more than one count but fewer than ten. This chain uses TRBV5-4 with TRBJ2-4, with a weak D call TRBD2 (7 bases). Trimming removed 4 bases at V and 14 bases at J, with 13 bases between. Germline-derived CDR1 and CDR2 are SGHNT and YYREEE (reference sequence). The CDR3 length is 11 residues. CDR3 loop: CASSGGARKYF. As DNA, the CDR3 is TGTGCCAGCAGCGGGGGGGCCAGAAAGTACTTC.

This clonotype was recorded a few times. J is TRBJ1-1 and V is TRBV4-1; possible D gene TRBD1, 5 bases. The CDR3 has 13 amino acids. V lost 1 base and J 11 bases, leaving 14 bases between the germline ends. Germline V gives CDR1 MGHRA, CDR2 YSYEKL. CDR3: CASSQVGTLGAFF. The CDR3 DNA reads as TGCGCCAGCAGCCAAGTGGGGACCCTGGGGGCTTTCTTT.

Note on this clonotype: This may be a read error, as it is one base from a much larger clone. The genes are TRBV9 and TRBJ1-2; TRBD1 is a possible D gene (5 bases). Trimming cost V 4 bases and J 2 bases, with 9 bases left between them. From germline, CDR1 is SGDLS and CDR2 YYNGEE. The CDR3 runs to 13 residues. In DNA form, the CDR3 reads TGTGCCAGCAGCCAACGGGGGAACTATGGCTACACCTTC. It codes for CASSQRGNYGYTF.

There are many counts of this clonotype. This chain uses TRBV13 with TRBJ1-5, with D possibly TRBD1 on 6 matching bases. CDR3 length: 14 residues. The V gene lost 3 bases and the J gene lost 7 bases, with 13 bases spanning the gap. Germline CDR1 PRHDT, CDR2 FYEKMQ (reference sequence). The CDR3 protein is CASSFRGLEQPQHF. CDR3 sequence (DNA): TGTGCCAGCAGCTTCCGGGGGCTCGAGCAGCCCCAGCATTTT. The full variable domain, rest sourced from reference TRBV13 and TRBJ1-5, is AAGVIQSPRHLIKEKRETATLKCYPIPRHDTVYWYQQGPGQDPQFLISFYEKMQSDKGSIPDRFSAQQFSDYHSELNMSSLELGDSALYFCASSFRGLEQPQHFGDGTRLSIL.

This clonotype was picked up a small number of times. The gene calls are TRBV18 and TRBJ2-1; D not resolved. CDR3 length: 12 amino acids. CDR1 and CDR2 (germline): KGHSH, LQKENI. Trimming took 3 bases from V and 7 from J, leaving 7 bases between them. The CDR3 region is CASSPLTNEQFF. The CDR3 coding sequence is TGTGCCAGCTCACCCTTGACAAATGAGCAGTTCTTC.

This clonotype was seen repeatedly, ten times or more. The chain has TRBV11-2 and TRBJ2-7; the D is unclear. V was shortened by 3 bases and J by 4 bases, with 10 bases between the two germline ends. CDR1 SGHAT and CDR2 FQNNGV come from the germline V gene. The CDR3 totals 13 residues. This chain's CDR3 is CASSLTDGYEQYF. The CDR3 coding sequence is TGTGCCAGCAGCTTGACGGACGGATACGAGCAGTACTTC.

At least ten counts were recorded for this clonotype. The CDR3 is CASRRQGNSNQPQHF. In nucleotides, the CDR3 is TGTGCCAGCAGGAGACAGGGAAATAGCAATCAGCCCCAGCATTTT. V and J are TRBV6-1 and TRBJ1-5, with TRBD1 matching over 7 bases. Germline V gives CDR1 MNHNS, CDR2 SASEGT. The CDR3 is 15 amino acids. Losses at the gene ends were 6 bases for V and 0 bases for J; bases not matched to a gene: 5.

In its sample, this clonotype was seen once. This chain connects TRBV28 to TRBJ2-7; D is undetermined. Between the trimmed V and J ends, which lost 7 bases and 2 bases, there was a span of 9 bases. CDR3 length: 12 residues. Per germline, CDR1 MDHEN and CDR2 SYDVKM. DNA for the CDR3: TGTGCCAGCACCTCGGGTCCCTACGAGCAGTACTTC. The encoded protein is CASTSGPYEQYF.

The V gene is TRBV30, the J gene TRBJ1-2; weak D call: TRBD1 (5 bases). V was clipped by 0 bases and J by 8 bases, with 19 bases between them. The length of the CDR3 is 15 residues. Germline loops: CDR1 GTSNPN, CDR2 SVGIG (reference sequence). The CDR3 spells CAWSVDKGTFRGYTF. Written as DNA, the CDR3 is TGTGCCTGGAGTGTCGATAAAGGGACCTTCCGAGGCTACACCTTC.

This clonotype was recorded many times. CDR3 loop: CASLRGRSRNEQFF. The CDR3 coding sequence is TGTGCGAGCCTCAGGGGGAGGTCTAGAAATGAGCAGTTCTTC. The chain is built from TRBV2 and TRBJ2-1; tentative D call: TRBD1 (7 bases). CDR1 is SNHLY, CDR2 FYNNEI, per germline. The CDR3 totals 14 residues.

With regard to this clonotype: A single base separates this from a much larger clone, so it may be a read error. The genes are TRBV6-2 or TRBV6-3 and TRBJ2-1; 9 nucleotides match TRBD2. Per germline, CDR1 MNHEY and CDR2 SVGEGT. The CDR3 covers 13 residues. CDR3 nucleotide sequence: TGTGCCAGCAGAGGGACTAGCCACAATGAGCAGCTCTTC. Its protein product is CASRGTSHNEQLF.

V gene TRBV20-1 combines with J gene TRBJ1-5, with D possibly TRBD1 on 5 matching bases. There are 16 residues in the CDR3. The V end lost 0 bases, the J end lost 1 base, and 13 bases lay between the germline ends. Germline loops: CDR1 DFQATT, CDR2 SNEGSKA (reference sequence). Here the CDR3 DNA reads TGCAGTGCTAGAGATAGGGAGCAGGGAAGCAATCAGCCCCAGCATTTT. As protein: CSARDREQGSNQPQHF.

This clonotype occurred a few times. This chain joins TRBV3-1 and TRBJ2-1, with 10 bases identical to TRBD2. Per germline, CDR1 LGHDT and CDR2 YNNKEL (reference sequence). The CDR3 has 18 residues. The V gene end was trimmed by 1 base and the J gene end by 7 bases; junction bases not matched to a gene: 13. CDR3 protein: CASSQVPSGSVVGNEQFF. Written as DNA, the CDR3 is TGTGCCAGCAGCCAAGTGCCTAGCGGGAGTGTTGTGGGGAATGAGCAGTTCTTC.

The table lists this clonotype with many counts. The gene calls are TRBV28 and TRBJ1-5; D is perhaps TRBD1 (5 bases). Per the germline V gene, CDR1 is MDHEN and CDR2 is SYDVKM. Trimming removed 4 bases at V and 6 bases at J, with 13 bases between. CDR3 length equals 14 residues. CDR3 bases: TGTGCCAGCAGTTCCCGAGGTGGGGGTCAGCCCCAGCATTTT. Protein sequence: CASSSRGGGQPQHF.